This TCR beta chain was retrieved from a study of blood T cell repertoires in COVID-19 (dated by TCRdb to 2019 to 2021). Background on the whole study: Samples from collaborators originated in the United States, Italy and Spain and spanned both the acute and convalescent phases of COVID-19. Where HLA class I and class II types were available, the types were taken from metadata supplied by the sample provider, not from assay-based typing. Subjects who had been exposed to COVID-19, were actively infected with it, or had recovered from it provided the deeply sampled blood TCRbeta repertoires that made up the dataset. The samples were drawn from two sources: the first 160 participants of the ongoing ImmuneRACE study, and 1,200 or so subjects contributed by 6 global collaborators. A de-identified subject ID, COVID-19 status, age in years and sex were almost always included in the sample metadata. A freely available public database, intended as a resource for researchers studying the immune response to SARS-CoV-2, is where the repertoires were released. The prospective study material was composed of cDNA or gDNA derived from T cells, B-cell-depleted T cells, or PBMCs. What the study reported, not specific to this receptor: Clinical and demographic metadata were provided uncurated, with the amount varying by source and participant.

Collaborating institutions collected whole blood in K2EDTA tubes following their own protocols. Collaborator samples were shipped for TCRbeta analysis as frozen whole blood, isolated PBMCs, or DNA extracted from either sample type. Concerning this clone itself: Its antigen has not been determined. Nothing much larger sits one base from this clone, and base qualities are not available.

TCRbeta CDR3 regions were amplified from genomic DNA using the immunoSEQ Assay, a bias-controlled multiplex PCR. Regarding the original processing steps: Nucleated cell counts per sample were estimated from amplification of reference gene primers within the assay. Sequence reads were collapsed and filtered to measure the absolute abundance of every unique TCRbeta CDR3 rearrangement. For each sample, productive Simpson clonality was calculated as the square root of Simpson's diversity index over productive rearrangements. Here the immuneACCESS table is served through TCRdb, limited to in-frame sequences with V and J called. Missing clones are a known gap in these copies; in checked studies unresolved V genes cover under half, and the rest lacks a known reason. V, J and clone size are taken as reported in that table, and D and trimming were inferred from the DNA itself. Present in this sample are approximately 190,000 clones, roughly four fifths of which were seen just once. The ten most abundant clones make up roughly 6.1% of the sample.

Its CDR3 holds 15 amino acids, cysteine through phenylalanine. The DNA shown is the 45-base CDR3, in frame from base 1. From the germline V gene (reference sequence), CDR1 is LNHDA and CDR2 is SQIVND. Trimming removed 7 bases from V and 7 bases from J; the gene matches leave 11 bases unexplained. The receptor was derived from a woman between 40 and 55 years old with acute or convalescent COVID-19. The chain uses TRBV19 and TRBJ1-5, with 9 central nucleotides matching TRBD1. Specimen: peripheral blood. For the CDR3, the sequence is CASNTGTGYRQPQHF. The DNA sequence reads TGTGCCAGTAACACCGGGACAGGGTATCGCCAGCCCCAGCATTTT.